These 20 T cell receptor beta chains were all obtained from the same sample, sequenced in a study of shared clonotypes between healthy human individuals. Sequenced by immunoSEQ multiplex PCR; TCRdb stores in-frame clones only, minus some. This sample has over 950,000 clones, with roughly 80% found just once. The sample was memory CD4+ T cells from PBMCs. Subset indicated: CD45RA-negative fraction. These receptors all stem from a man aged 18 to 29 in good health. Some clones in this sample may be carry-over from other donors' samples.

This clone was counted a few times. For the CDR3, the DNA is TGTGCCAGCAGCCAGGGAAAAGGAAACACCATATATTTT. This codes for CASSQGKGNTIYF. V is TRBV7-3 and J is TRBJ1-3, with a weak D call TRBD1 (5 bases). Per germline, CDR1 SGHTA and CDR2 FQGTGA. The V and J ends lost 5 bases and 4 bases respectively, with 9 bases between them. This CDR3 comprises 13 residues.

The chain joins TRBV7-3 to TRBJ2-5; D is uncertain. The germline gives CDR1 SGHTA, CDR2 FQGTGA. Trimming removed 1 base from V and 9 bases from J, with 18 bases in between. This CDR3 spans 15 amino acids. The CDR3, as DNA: TGTGCCAGCAGCTTAAGCGGCCAGCATAGAGTGGCCCAGTACTTC. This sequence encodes CASSLSGQHRVAQYF.

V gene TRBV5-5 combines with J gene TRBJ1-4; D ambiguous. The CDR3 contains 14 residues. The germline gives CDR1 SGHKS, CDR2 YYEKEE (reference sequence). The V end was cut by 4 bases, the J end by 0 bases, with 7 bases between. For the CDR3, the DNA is TGTGCCAGCAGCCTATTTGCAACTAATGAAAAACTGTTTTTT. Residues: CASSLFATNEKLFF.

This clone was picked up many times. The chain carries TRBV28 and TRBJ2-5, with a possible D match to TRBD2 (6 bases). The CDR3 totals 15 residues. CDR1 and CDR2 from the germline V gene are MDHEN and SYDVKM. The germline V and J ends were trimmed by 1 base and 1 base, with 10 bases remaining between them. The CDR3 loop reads CASSLSGVLQETQYF. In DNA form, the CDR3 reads TGTGCCAGCAGTTTATCGGGGGTTCTCCAAGAGACCCAGTACTTC.

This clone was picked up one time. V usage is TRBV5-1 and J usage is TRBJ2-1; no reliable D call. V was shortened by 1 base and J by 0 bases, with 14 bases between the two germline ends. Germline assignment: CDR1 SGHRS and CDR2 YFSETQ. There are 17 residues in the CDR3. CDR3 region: CASSLFWIGSSYNEQFF. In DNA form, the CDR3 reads TGCGCCAGCAGCTTGTTTTGGATTGGATCCTCCTACAATGAGCAGTTCTTC. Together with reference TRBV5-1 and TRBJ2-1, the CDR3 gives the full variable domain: KAGVTQTPRYLIKTRGQQVTLSCSPISGHRSVSWYQQTPGQGLQFLFEYFSETQRNKGNFPGRFSGRQFSNSRSEMNVSTLELGDSALYLCASSLFWIGSSYNEQFFGPGTRLTVL.

The CDR3 loop is CASSLEWTALHF. CDR3 coding DNA: TGTGCCAGCAGCTTAGAGTGGACAGCCCTCCACTTT. V gene TRBV7-9 combines with J gene TRBJ1-6, with D tentatively TRBD1 (6 bases). Germline V lookup: CDR1 SEHNR, CDR2 FQNEAQ (reference sequence). The CDR3 runs to 12 residues. Trimming took off 1 base at V and 14 bases at J, with 9 bases between the two ends.

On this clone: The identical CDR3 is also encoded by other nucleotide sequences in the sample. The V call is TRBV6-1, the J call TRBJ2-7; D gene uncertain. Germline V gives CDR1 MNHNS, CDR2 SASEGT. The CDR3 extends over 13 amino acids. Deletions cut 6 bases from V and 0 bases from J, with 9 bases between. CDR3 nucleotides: TGTGCCAGCAGGGCCGGCAGCTCCTACGAGCAGTACTTC. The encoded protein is CASRAGSSYEQYF.

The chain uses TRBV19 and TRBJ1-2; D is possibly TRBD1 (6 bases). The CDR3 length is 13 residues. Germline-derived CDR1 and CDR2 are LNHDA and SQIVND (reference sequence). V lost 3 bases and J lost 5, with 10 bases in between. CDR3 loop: CASSMGARYGYTF. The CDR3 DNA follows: TGTGCCAGTAGTATGGGGGCAAGGTATGGCTACACCTTC.

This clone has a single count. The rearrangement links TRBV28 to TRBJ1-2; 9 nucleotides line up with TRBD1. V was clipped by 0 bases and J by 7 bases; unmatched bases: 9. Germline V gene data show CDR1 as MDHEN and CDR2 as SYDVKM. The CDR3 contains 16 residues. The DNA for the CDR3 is TGTGCCAGCAGTTTATGGCACCGGACAGGGGTGGGTGGCTACACCTTC. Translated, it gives CASSLWHRTGVGGYTF.

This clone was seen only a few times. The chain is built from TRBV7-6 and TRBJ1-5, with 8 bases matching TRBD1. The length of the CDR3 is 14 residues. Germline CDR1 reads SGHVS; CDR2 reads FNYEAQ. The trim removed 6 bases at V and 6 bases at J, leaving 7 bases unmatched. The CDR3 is CASSPTGGVQPQHF. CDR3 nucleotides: TGTGCCAGCAGTCCTACAGGGGGAGTTCAGCCCCAGCATTTT.

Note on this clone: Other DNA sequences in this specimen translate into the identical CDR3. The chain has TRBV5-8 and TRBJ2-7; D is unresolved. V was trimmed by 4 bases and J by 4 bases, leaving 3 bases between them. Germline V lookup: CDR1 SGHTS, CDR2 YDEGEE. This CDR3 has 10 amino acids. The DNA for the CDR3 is TGTGCCAGCAGCCTATACGAGCAGTACTTC. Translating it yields CASSLYEQYF.

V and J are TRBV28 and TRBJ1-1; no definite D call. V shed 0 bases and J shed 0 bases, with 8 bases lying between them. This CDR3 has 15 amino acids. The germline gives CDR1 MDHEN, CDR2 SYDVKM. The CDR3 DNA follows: TGTGCCAGCAGTTTATGGAGCAGGTTGAACACTGAAGCTTTCTTT. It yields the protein CASSLWSRLNTEAFF.

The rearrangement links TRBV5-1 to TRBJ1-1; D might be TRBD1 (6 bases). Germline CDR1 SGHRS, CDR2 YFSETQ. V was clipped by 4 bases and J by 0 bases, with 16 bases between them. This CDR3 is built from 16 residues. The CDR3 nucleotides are TGCGCCAGCAGCCCGGGGGGCGCAGGGGTGAACACTGAAGCTTTCTTT. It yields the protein CASSPGGAGVNTEAFF.

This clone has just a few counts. CDR3 protein: CASSVGQGYYEQYF. The CDR3 DNA sequence: TGTGCCAGCAGCGTAGGCCAGGGATACTACGAGCAGTACTTC. The chain combines TRBV9 with TRBJ2-7; D might be TRBD1 (5 bases). The V and J ends lost 0 bases and 3 bases respectively, with 10 bases between them. CDR1 and CDR2 (germline): SGDLS, YYNGEE. The CDR3 covers 14 residues.

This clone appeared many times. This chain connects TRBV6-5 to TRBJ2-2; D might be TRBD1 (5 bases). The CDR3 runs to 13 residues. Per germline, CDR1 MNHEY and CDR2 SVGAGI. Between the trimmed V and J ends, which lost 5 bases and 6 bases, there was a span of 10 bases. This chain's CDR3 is CASSPDRAGELFF. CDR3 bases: TGTGCCAGCAGTCCTGACAGAGCCGGGGAGCTGTTTTTT.

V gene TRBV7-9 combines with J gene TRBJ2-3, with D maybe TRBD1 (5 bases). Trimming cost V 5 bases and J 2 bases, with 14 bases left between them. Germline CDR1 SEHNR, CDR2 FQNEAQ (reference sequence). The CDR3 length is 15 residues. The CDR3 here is CASSPTGRSTDTQYF. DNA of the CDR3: TGTGCCAGCAGCCCCACAGGCCGGTCCACAGATACGCAGTATTTT. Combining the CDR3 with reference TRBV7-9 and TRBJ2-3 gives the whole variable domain DTGVSQNPRHKITKRGQNVTFRCDPISEHNRLYWYRQTLGQGPEFLTYFQNEAQLEKSRLLSDRFSAERPKGSFSTLEIQRTEQGDSAMYLCASSPTGRSTDTQYFGPGTRLTVL.

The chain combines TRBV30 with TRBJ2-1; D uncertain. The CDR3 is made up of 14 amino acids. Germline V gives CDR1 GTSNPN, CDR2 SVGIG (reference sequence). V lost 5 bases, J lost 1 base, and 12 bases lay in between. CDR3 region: CAWLSATSYNEQFF. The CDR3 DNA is TGTGCCTGGCTTTCCGCTACATCCTACAATGAGCAGTTCTTC.

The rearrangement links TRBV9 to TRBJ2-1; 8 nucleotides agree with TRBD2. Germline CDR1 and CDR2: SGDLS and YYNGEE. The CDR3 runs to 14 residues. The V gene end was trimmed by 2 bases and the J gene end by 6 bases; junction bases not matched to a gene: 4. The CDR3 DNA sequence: TGTGCCAGCAGCGTCAGCGGGAGCGGCAATGAGCAGTTCTTC. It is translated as CASSVSGSGNEQFF.

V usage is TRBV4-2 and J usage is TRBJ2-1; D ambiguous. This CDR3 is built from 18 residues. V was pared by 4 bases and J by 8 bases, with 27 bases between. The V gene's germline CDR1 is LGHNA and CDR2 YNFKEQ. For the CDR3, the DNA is TGTGCCAGCAGCCTACGACCCCTAGGTCCTGAATTAAACGATGAGCAGTTCTTC. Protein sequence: CASSLRPLGPELNDEQFF.

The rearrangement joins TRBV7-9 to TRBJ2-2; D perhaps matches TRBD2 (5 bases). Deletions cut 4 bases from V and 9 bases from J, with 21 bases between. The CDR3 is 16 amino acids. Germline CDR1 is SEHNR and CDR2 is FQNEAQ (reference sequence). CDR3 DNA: TGTGCCAGCAGCTCAACCCAACGACCGGGGAAGAGGGAGCTGTTTTTT. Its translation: CASSSTQRPGKRELFF.